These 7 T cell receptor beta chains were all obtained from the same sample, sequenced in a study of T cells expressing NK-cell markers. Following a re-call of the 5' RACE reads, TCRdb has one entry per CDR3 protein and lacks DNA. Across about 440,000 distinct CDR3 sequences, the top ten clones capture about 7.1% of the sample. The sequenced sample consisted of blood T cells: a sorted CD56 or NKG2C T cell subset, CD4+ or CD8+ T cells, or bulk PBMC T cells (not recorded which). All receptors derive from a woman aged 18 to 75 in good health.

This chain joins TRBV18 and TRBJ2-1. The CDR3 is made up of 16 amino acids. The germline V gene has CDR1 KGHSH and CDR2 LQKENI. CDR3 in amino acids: CASSLWGPSSYNEQFF.

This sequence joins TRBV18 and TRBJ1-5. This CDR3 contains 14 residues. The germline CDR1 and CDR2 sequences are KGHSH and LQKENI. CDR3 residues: CASSHRDNYQPQHF.

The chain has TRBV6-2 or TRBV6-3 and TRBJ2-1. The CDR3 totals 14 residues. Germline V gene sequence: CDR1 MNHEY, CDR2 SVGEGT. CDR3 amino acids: CASSTTTAWNEQFF.

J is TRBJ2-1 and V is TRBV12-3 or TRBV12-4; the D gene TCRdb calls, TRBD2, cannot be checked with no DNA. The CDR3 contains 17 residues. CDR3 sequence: CASRHLGGDPRHNEQFF.

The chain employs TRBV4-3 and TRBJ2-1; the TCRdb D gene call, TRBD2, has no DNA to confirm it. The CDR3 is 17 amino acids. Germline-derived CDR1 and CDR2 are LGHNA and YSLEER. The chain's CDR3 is CASSQDSPSGRLNEQFF.

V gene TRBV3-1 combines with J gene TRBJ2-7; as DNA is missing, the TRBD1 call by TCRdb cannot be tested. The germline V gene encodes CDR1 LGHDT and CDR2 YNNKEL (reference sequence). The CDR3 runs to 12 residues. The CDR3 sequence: CALPPDSYEQYF.

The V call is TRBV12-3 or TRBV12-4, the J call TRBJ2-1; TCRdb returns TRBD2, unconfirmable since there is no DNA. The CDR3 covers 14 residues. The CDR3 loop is CASALSGQNNEQFF.